The sequence of this T cell receptor (beta chain) was determined in a study of blood T cell repertoires in COVID-19. The wider study: The origin of the acute and convalescent COVID-19 samples was the United States, Italy and Spain.

Trimming at V came to 4 bases and at J to 6 bases, leaving 4 bases not matched to a gene. The germline gives CDR1 SGHTA, CDR2 FQGNSA. The CDR3 is made up of 16 amino acids. Per the original methods: Nucleated cell number was recorded as an estimate derived from reference gene primer amplification. Some clones are missing from TCRdb's copy, which holds only in-frame ones; the method was immunoSEQ multiplex PCR. V and J calls and clone size follow that table, whereas D and trimming were derived from the DNA. The data hold some 300,000 clones, with around 89% observed a single time. This clonotype was sampled from a woman between 25 and 40 years old who had recovered from COVID-19. Input material: peripheral blood. The chain is built from TRBV7-2 and TRBJ2-1; 15 positions agree with TRBD2. The CDR3 DNA is TGTGCCAGCAGCTCCTGGACTAGCGGGGGGGCCAATGAGCAGTTCTTC. This gives the protein CASSSWTSGGANEQFF.